Shown below are 10 T cell receptor beta chains from a single sample sequenced in a study of regulatory T cells in long-lasting Graves disease. Arm-PCR of CDR3 regions and iRepertoire HTBI primers were the basis on which TCR beta libraries were built. MiXCR, applied by TCRdb to the multiplex PCR reads, yields one record per CDR3 protein. The repertoire holds 550,000 or so distinct CDR3 sequences, with 12% as singletons. Time point here: newly diagnosed GD, antithyroid drugs for less than 3 months. The TCR library used RNA extracted from PBMCs. Another study also made use of these data, one on T cells in Graves' hyperthyroidism and ophthalmopathy.

The sample consisted of peripheral blood mononuclear cells (PBMCs), taken at new diagnosis, from a patient treated with antithyroid drugs. These receptors originate from a woman aged 30 to 39 with Graves disease.

This clonotype was seen repeatedly, ten times or more. The genes are TRBV12-3 or TRBV12-4 and TRBJ1-1; D remains unclear. Trimming removed 5 bases at V and 1 base at J, with 11 bases between. CDR3 length: 14 amino acids. CDR3 in DNA: TGTGCCAGCAGTCCTACACCGACGAACACTGAAGCTTTCTTT. It specifies CASSPTPTNTEAFF.

Many counts were recorded for this clonotype. The gene calls are TRBV6-1 and TRBJ2-1, with D tentatively TRBD1 (5 bases). Germline-derived CDR1 and CDR2 are MNHNS and SASEGT. The germline V and J ends were trimmed by 6 bases and 8 bases, with 8 bases remaining between them. CDR3 length equals 11 residues. DNA for the CDR3: TGTGCCAGCAGCGGACATGATGAGCAGTTCTTC. This codes for CASSGHDEQFF.

J is TRBJ1-2 and V is TRBV7-9, with a tentative D call TRBD1 (6 bases). The CDR3 extends over 15 amino acids. Deletions cut 5 bases from V and 3 bases from J, with 16 bases between. Per germline, CDR1 SEHNR and CDR2 FQNEAQ (reference sequence). The CDR3 DNA is TGTGCCAGCAGCATCGCCAATGAGGGGGACTATGGCTACACCTTC. Its protein is CASSIANEGDYGYTF. The full variable domain, its missing parts supplied by reference TRBV7-9 and TRBJ1-2, is DTGVSQNPRHKITKRGQNVTFRCDPISEHNRLYWYRQTLGQGPEFLTYFQNEAQLEKSRLLSDRFSAERPKGSFSTLEIQRTEQGDSAMYLCASSIANEGDYGYTFGSGTRLTVV.

At least ten counts were recorded for this clonotype. This chain links TRBV7-9 with TRBJ2-3, with 8 bases identical to TRBD2. This CDR3 is built from 17 residues. Germline V gene data show CDR1 as SEHNR and CDR2 as FQNEAQ (reference sequence). Trimming took 1 base from V and 6 from J; bases not matched to a gene: 12. For the CDR3, the DNA is TGTGCCAGCAGCTTAGTCGCGACTAGCGAGGGTTTGGATACGCAGTATTTT. Its protein is CASSLVATSEGLDTQYF.

In its sample, this clonotype was seen many times. Just one base apart from a much larger clone, this may be a read error. The chain carries TRBV12-3 or TRBV12-4 and TRBJ2-1; 7 bases align to TRBD2. This CDR3 spans 14 amino acids. The CDR3 DNA sequence: TGTGCCAGCAGTCCGCGGACTAGTTTCGATGAGCGGTTCTTC. Residues: CASSPRTSFDERFF.

There are a few counts of this clonotype. The missing conserved phenylalanine or tryptophan at the end of this CDR3 makes a read error likely. The gene calls are TRBV19 and TRBJ1-1; no firm D call. Trimming stripped 3 bases from V and 0 bases from J, with 11 bases between. CDR3 length equals 15 residues. The V gene's germline CDR1 is LNHDA and CDR2 SQIVND (reference sequence). In DNA, the CDR3 is TGTGCCAGTAGTATTGGGGATATCATGAACACTGAAGCTTTCCTT. Protein sequence: CASSIGDIMNTEAFL.

This clonotype has at least ten counts. The chain links TRBV20-1 to TRBJ2-1; D possibly corresponds to TRBD2 (6 bases). The V and J ends lost 2 bases and 9 bases respectively, with 11 bases between them. CDR3 length equals 12 residues. CDR1 DFQATT and CDR2 SNEGSKA come from the germline V gene (reference sequence). The CDR3 DNA follows: TGCAGTGCTAGAAGAGGAGGGAGTGAGCAGTTCTTC. This sequence encodes CSARRGGSEQFF.

This clonotype has a count of ten or more. This sequence joins TRBV9 and TRBJ1-6, with 9 bases matching TRBD1. After removal of 3 bases from V and 9 bases from J, the junction contained 7 bases not matched to a gene. The CDR3 covers 15 residues. The germline V gene encodes CDR1 SGDLS and CDR2 YYNGEE. CDR3 in DNA: TGTGCCAGCAGCGAGGGGACAGGGAAGGGTTCACCCCTCCACTTT. Residues: CASSEGTGKGSPLHF.

This clonotype was counted many times. The J gene is TRBJ2-7, the V gene TRBV27, with 11 bases fitting TRBD2. The germline gives CDR1 MNHEY, CDR2 SMNVEV (reference sequence). The CDR3 has 16 amino acids. V gave up 4 bases and J gave up 2 bases; unmatched junction bases: 7. The chain's CDR3 is CASSYISGRGPYEQYF. The CDR3 DNA is TGTGCCAGCAGTTACATTAGCGGGAGGGGCCCCTACGAGCAGTACTTC.

The sample holds many counts of this clonotype. V gene TRBV11-3 combines with J gene TRBJ2-7; D remains unclear. Germline loops: CDR1 SGHNT, CDR2 YENEEA. The CDR3 is 15 amino acids. V shed 6 bases and J shed 3 bases, with 18 bases lying between them. The CDR3 nucleotides read TGTGCCAGCAGTTTCCATCCTAAAGTCAACTACGAGCAGTACTTC. Translated, it gives CASSFHPKVNYEQYF.